The clone carrying this TCR beta chain has more than one count but fewer than ten. Its antigen is not identified. TCRdb used MiXCR to reprocess the reads, holding one entry per CDR3 protein. Among 150,000 to 200,000 distinct CDR3 sequences listed, roughly 30% were seen once. This entry belongs to a study of T cell repertoires in cytomegalovirus infection. Study-level points and caveats: In two of eight donors, the top clonotype was HLA-C-restricted CMV-specific. Summed frequency of public TCR beta families distinguished CMV carriers with the relevant HLA.

V gave up 4 bases and J gave up 4 bases; unmatched junction bases: 6. Germline values: CDR1 SGHNT, CDR2 YYREEE (reference sequence). The CDR3 runs 14 residues. The source of this sequence is a human donor in good health (CMV status not recorded). Some clones in this sample may be carry-over from other donors' samples. Sequenced sample: PBMCs. The J gene is TRBJ1-2, the V gene TRBV5-4; 8 nucleotides align to TRBD1. For the CDR3, the DNA is TGTGCCAGCAGCCGTGACAGGGGAGGCTATGGCTACACCTTC. Its translation is CASSRDRGGYGYTF.